These 8 T cell receptor beta chains were sequenced from one sample in a study of T cells in Graves' hyperthyroidism and ophthalmopathy. Amplified TCR beta CDR3 regions came from RNA transcripts. HTBI primers were employed in a first-round RT-PCR of the TCR CDR3. TCRdb itself ran the multiplex PCR reads through MiXCR, one entry per CDR3 protein. This sample has 250,000 to 400,000 distinct CDR3 sequences, with around 15% found just once. Source material: blood. Source of these receptors: a woman in her thirties or forties with Graves' ophthalmopathy.

This clonotype was picked up many times. V gene TRBV20-1 combines with J gene TRBJ2-1; D is possibly TRBD2 (5 bases). V was shortened by 4 bases and J by 6 bases, with 19 bases between the two germline ends. Germline V lookup: CDR1 DFQATT, CDR2 SNEGSKA (reference sequence). The CDR3 contains 15 residues. The CDR3 sequence is CSANSPLDRSNEQFF. CDR3 coding DNA: TGCAGTGCTAACTCACCACTAGACCGAAGCAATGAGCAGTTCTTC.

This clonotype was observed many times. The chain employs TRBV2 and TRBJ2-1, with TRBD2 identical over 9 bases. From germline, CDR1 is SNHLY and CDR2 FYNNEI. The CDR3 runs 15 residues. J was trimmed by 2 bases and V by 7 bases; bases with no gene match: 6. The CDR3 DNA follows: TGTGCCAGCATAGGAGCGGGAGGCCCCTACAATGAGCAGTTCTTC. Protein product: CASIGAGGPYNEQFF.

This clonotype has at least ten counts. This rearrangement joins TRBV7-9 to TRBJ1-4, with D unclear. Germline CDR1 reads SEHNR; CDR2 reads FQNEAQ (reference sequence). This CDR3 has 15 amino acids. Trimming left V 5 bases short and J 6 bases short, with 16 bases between. This CDR3 reads CASSIRLDLDEKLFF. The CDR3 DNA reads as TGTGCCAGCAGCATTCGACTGGATCTGGATGAAAAACTGTTTTTT.

This clonotype was detected ten times or more. In DNA, the CDR3 is TGTGCCAGTAGTACCTCCGGGACAGGGACCTACGAGCAGTACTTC. Amino acids: CASSTSGTGTYEQYF. V and J are TRBV19 and TRBJ2-7; TRBD1 matches 9 bases. V dropped 4 bases and J dropped 2; count of bases not matched to a gene: 6. Germline values: CDR1 LNHDA, CDR2 SQIVND (reference sequence). This CDR3 is built from 15 residues.

Many counts were recorded for this clonotype. Germline and junction disagree at one end, which may indicate a read error. The V call is TRBV2, the J call TRBJ2-3; 12 bases match TRBD1. The V gene's germline CDR1 is SNHLY and CDR2 FYNNEI. The length of the CDR3 is 15 residues. DNA of the CDR3: TGTGCCAGCTATGCCGGGACAGGGGGCACGGATACGCAGTATTTT. This translates into CASYAGTGGTDTQYF.

This clonotype was observed many times. The V gene is TRBV10-2, the J gene TRBJ1-2; D remains unclear. Deletions cut 3 bases from V and 4 bases from J, with 9 bases between. Germline-derived CDR1 and CDR2 are WSHSY and SAAADI. The CDR3 is made up of 13 amino acids. The CDR3 reads CASSDHKGYGYTF. CDR3 coding DNA: TGCGCCAGCAGTGACCACAAGGGCTATGGCTACACCTTC.

The table lists this clonotype with a count of one. This may be a read error: a much more frequent sequence differs by one nucleotide. This rearrangement joins TRBV29-1 to TRBJ2-6, with D perhaps matching TRBD1 or TRBD2 (6 bases each). CDR1 and CDR2 (germline): SQVTM, ANQGSEA. The CDR3 spans 15 residues. The CDR3 coding sequence is TGCAGCGTTGACTTGGGGGGCTCTGGGGCCAACGTCCTGGCTTTC. Protein sequence: CSVDLGGSGANVLAF.

Many counts were recorded for this clonotype. The V call is TRBV19, the J call TRBJ1-5; weak D call: TRBD1 (5 bases). The V gene's germline CDR1 is LNHDA and CDR2 SQIVND (reference sequence). Trimming cost V 5 bases and J 3 bases, with 11 bases left between them. The CDR3 length is 14 residues. This CDR3 is CASSDRQINQPQHF. CDR3 coding DNA: TGTGCCAGTAGTGATCGACAGATCAATCAGCCCCAGCATTTT.